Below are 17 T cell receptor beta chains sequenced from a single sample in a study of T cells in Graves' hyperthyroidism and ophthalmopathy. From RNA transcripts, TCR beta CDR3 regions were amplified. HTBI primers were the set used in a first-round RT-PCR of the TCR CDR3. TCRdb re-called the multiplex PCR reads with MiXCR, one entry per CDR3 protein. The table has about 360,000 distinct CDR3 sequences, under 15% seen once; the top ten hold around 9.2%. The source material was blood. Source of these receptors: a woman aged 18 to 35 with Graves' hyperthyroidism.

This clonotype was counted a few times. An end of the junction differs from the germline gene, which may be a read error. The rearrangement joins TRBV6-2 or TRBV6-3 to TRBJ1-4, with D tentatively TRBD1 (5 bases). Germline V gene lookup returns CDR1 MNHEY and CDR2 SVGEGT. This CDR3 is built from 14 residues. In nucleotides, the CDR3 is TGTGCCAGCAGACAGGCCAGCGCTAATGAAAAACTGCTTTTT. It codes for CASRQASANEKLLF.

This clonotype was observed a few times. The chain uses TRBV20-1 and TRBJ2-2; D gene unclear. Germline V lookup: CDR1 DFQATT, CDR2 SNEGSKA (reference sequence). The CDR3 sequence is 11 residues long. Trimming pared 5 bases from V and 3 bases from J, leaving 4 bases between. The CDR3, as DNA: TGCAGTGCTGTGTACACCGGGGAGCTGTTTTTT. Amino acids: CSAVYTGELFF.

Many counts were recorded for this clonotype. The CDR3 DNA sequence: TGCAGTGCCGAGACAGGGGGCGACGAGCAGTACTTC. This translates into CSAETGGDEQYF. The chain couples TRBV20-1 to TRBJ2-7; 10 bases fit TRBD1. The ends lost 6 bases at V and 5 bases at J; junction bases unmatched: 4. This CDR3 is 12 amino acids long. CDR1 and CDR2 (germline): DFQATT, SNEGSKA (reference sequence).

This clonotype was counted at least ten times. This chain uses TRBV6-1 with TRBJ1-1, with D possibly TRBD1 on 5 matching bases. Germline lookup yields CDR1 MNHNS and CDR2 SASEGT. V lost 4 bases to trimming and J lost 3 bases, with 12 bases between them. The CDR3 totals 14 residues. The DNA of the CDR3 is TGTGCCAGCAGTGTTCGGGGAGGGGACACTGAAGCTTTCTTT. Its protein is CASSVRGGDTEAFF.

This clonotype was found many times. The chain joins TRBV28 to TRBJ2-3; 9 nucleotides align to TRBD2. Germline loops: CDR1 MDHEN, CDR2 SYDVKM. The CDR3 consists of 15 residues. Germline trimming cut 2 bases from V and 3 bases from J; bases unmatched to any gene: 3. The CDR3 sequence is CASSLAGGKTDTQYF. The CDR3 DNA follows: TGTGCCAGCAGTTTAGCGGGGGGGAAAACAGATACGCAGTATTTT.

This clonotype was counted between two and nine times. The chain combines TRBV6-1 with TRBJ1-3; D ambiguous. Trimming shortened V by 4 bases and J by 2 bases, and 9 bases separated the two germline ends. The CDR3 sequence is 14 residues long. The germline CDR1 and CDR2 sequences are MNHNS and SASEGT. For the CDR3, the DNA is TGTGCCAGCAGTGGCAGAACGACTGGAAACACCATATATTTT. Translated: CASSGRTTGNTIYF.

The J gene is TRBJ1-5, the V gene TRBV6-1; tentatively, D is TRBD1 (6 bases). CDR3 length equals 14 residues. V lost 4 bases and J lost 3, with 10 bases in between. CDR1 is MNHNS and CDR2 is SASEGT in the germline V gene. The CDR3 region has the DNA TGTGCCAGCAGTGTACGGACAGTCAATCAGCCCCAGCATTTT. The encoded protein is CASSVRTVNQPQHF.

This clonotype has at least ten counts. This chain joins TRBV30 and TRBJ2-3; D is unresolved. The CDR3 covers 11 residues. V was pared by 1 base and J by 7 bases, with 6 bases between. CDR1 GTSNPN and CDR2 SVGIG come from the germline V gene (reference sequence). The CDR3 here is CAWSDKHTQYF. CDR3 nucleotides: TGTGCCTGGAGTGATAAGCATACGCAGTATTTT.

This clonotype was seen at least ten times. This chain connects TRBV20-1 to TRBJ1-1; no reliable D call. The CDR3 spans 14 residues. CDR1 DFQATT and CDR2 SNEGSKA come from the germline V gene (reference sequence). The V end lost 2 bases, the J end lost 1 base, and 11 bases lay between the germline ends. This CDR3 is CSARYAGTNTEAFF. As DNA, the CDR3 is TGCAGTGCTAGATACGCCGGAACGAACACTGAAGCTTTCTTT.

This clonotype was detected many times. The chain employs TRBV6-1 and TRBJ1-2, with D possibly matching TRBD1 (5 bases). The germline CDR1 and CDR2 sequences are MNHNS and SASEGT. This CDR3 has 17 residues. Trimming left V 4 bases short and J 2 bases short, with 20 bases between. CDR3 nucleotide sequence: TGTGCCAGCAGTGCCCAGGGAAGTCTTTGGTCCAACTATGGCTACACCTTC. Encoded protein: CASSAQGSLWSNYGYTF.

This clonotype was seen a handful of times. Here the CDR3 reads CASSHDSETQYF. The CDR3 DNA reads TGTGCCAGCAGCCACGACTCCGAGACCCAGTACTTC. The V and J genes are TRBV7-9 and TRBJ2-5; D is uncertain. Trimming shortened V by 5 bases and J by 5 bases, and 9 bases separated the two germline ends. The length of the CDR3 is 12 residues. Germline V gene sequence: CDR1 SEHNR, CDR2 FQNEAQ (reference sequence).

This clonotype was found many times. CDR3: CASSRDRLYGYTF. DNA of the CDR3: TGTGCCAGCAGTCGGGACAGGCTCTATGGCTACACCTTC. This chain links TRBV12-3 or TRBV12-4 with TRBJ1-2; 8 bases map to TRBD1. V trimming: 5 bases; J trimming: 4 bases; junction bases outside the gene matches: 3. The CDR3 runs to 13 residues.

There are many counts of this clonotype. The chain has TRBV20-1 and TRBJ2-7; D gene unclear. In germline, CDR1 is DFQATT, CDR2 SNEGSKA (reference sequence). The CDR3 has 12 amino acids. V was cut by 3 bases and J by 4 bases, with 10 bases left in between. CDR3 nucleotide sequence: TGCAGTGCTAGTAAGGTGTTTTACGAGCAGTACTTC. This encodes CSASKVFYEQYF.

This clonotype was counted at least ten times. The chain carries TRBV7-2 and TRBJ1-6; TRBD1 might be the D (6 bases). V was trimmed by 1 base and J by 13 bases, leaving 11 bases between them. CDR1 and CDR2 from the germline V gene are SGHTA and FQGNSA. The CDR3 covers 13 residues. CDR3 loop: CASSLGEGGPLHF. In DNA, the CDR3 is TGTGCCAGCAGCTTAGGAGAGGGGGGTCCCCTCCACTTT. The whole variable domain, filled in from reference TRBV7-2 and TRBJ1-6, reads GAGVSQSPSNKVTEKGKDVELRCDPISGHTALYWYRQSLGQGLEFLIYFQGNSAPDKSGLPSDRFSAERTGGSVSTLTIQRTQQEDSAVYLCASSLGEGGPLHFGNGTRLTVT.

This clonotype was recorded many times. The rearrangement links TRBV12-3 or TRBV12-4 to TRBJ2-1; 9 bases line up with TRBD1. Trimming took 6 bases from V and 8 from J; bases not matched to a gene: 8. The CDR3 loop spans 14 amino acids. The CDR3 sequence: CASRTGGNYDEQFF. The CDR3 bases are TGTGCCAGCAGGACAGGGGGTAATTACGATGAGCAGTTCTTC.

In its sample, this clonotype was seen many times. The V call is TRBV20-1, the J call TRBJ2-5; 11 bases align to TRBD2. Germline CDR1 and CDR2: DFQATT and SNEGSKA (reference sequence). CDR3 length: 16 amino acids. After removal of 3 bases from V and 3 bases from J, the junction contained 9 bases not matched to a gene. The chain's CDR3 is CSASGTSGKGKETQYF. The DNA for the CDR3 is TGCAGTGCTAGCGGGACTAGCGGAAAGGGGAAAGAGACCCAGTACTTC.

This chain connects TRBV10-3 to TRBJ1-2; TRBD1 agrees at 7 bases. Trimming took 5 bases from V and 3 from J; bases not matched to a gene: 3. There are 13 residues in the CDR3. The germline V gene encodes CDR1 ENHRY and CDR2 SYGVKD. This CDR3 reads CAISRQGDYGYTF. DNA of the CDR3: TGTGCCATCAGTCGACAGGGAGACTATGGCTACACCTTC.